What follows are 30 T cell receptor beta chains derived from one specimen sequenced in a study of cytomegalovirus exposure and HLA in healthy donors. Assay: immunoSEQ multiplex PCR; the TCRdb copy retains only in-frame clones and omits some. Here the sample spans 82,000 or so clones, about 95% being singletons. Sequencing was done on a sample of PBMCs. The source of these receptors is a young woman in good health and CMV-seronegative.

The chain links TRBV1 to TRBJ1-2; the table's D gene call, TRBD1, was not cross checked with the DNA. TRBV1 is recorded as a pseudogene. The CDR3 is 15 amino acids. The DNA for the CDR3 is TGCACCAGCAGCCATCCCAGGGTCGAGGACTATGGCTACACCTTC. Translating it yields CTSSHPRVEDYGYTF.

The chain combines TRBV7-2 with TRBJ1-4; D not certain. Trimming took 7 bases from V and 7 from J, leaving 10 bases between them. This CDR3 contains 12 residues. Germline V lookup: CDR1 SGHTA, CDR2 FQGNSA. This CDR3 is CASTPPSEKLFF. CDR3 nucleotides: TGTGCCAGCACCCCCCCGAGTGAAAAACTGTTTTTT.

V gene TRBV12-2 combines with J gene TRBJ1-1. TRBV12-2 is given as a pseudogene. This CDR3 has 14 amino acids. The CDR3: CASRLAGRGTEAFF. CDR3 bases: TGTGCAAGTCGCTTAGCCGGGAGGGGGACTGAAGCTTTCTTT.

The rearrangement joins TRBV28 to TRBJ1-5, with D hard to call. The V end lost 2 bases, the J end lost 6 bases, and 11 bases lay between the germline ends. The CDR3 loop spans 14 amino acids. In germline, CDR1 is MDHEN, CDR2 SYDVKM. The CDR3 loop reads CASSLSTWSQPQHF. CDR3 coding DNA: TGTGCCAGCAGTTTAAGTACCTGGAGTCAGCCCCAGCATTTT.

The rearrangement links TRBV6-5 to TRBJ1-2, with TRBD1 identical over 8 bases. The J segment lost 2 bases and the V segment lost 6 bases, leaving 5 bases of the junction unmatched. CDR3 length: 14 amino acids. Per germline, CDR1 MNHEY and CDR2 SVGAGI. The CDR3 is CASSLRQGNYGYTF. The CDR3 DNA reads TGTGCCAGCAGCTTGAGACAGGGGAACTATGGCTACACCTTC.

The chain is built from TRBV2 and TRBJ2-2; 13 bases align to TRBD2. Germline lookup yields CDR1 SNHLY and CDR2 FYNNEI. The CDR3 extends over 18 amino acids. V trimming: 3 bases; J trimming: 1 base; junction bases outside the gene matches: 5. CDR3 coding DNA: TGTGCCAGCAGTGACCAACTAGCGGGGGGGCTGAACACCGGGGAGCTGTTTTTT. This encodes CASSDQLAGGLNTGELFF. Based on the CDR3 plus reference TRBV2 and TRBJ2-2, the full variable domain is EPEVTQTPSHQVTQMGQEVILRCVPISNHLYFYWYRQILGQKVEFLVSFYNNEISEKSEIFDDQFSVERPDGSNFTLKIRSTKLEDSAMYFCASSDQLAGGLNTGELFFGEGSRLTVL.

The genes are TRBV3-1 (or the pseudogene TRBV3-2) and TRBJ2-1; tentative D call: TRBD2 (7 bases). Germline-derived CDR1 and CDR2 are LGHDT and YNNKEL (reference sequence). The length of the CDR3 is 9 residues. V lost 11 bases and J lost 15, with 14 bases in between. The DNA of the CDR3 is TGTGCCGGGGGGGCGTCGACGTTCTTC. Its translation: CAGGASTFF.

Only one count was recorded for this clone. The chain joins TRBV5-1 to TRBJ2-3, with D possibly TRBD2 on 6 matching bases. The ends were cut back, 4 bases at V and 2 bases at J, with 11 bases in the middle. Germline V lookup: CDR1 SGHRS, CDR2 YFSETQ. The CDR3 consists of 14 residues. The CDR3 region is CASSRRDFTDTQYF. The DNA of the CDR3 is TGCGCCAGCAGCAGGAGGGATTTCACAGATACGCAGTATTTT.

This clone appeared once. This chain joins TRBV2 and TRBJ1-3; D is undetermined. The V end lost 0 bases, the J end lost 2 bases, and 11 bases lay between the germline ends. Germline V CDR1 and CDR2: SNHLY, FYNNEI. The CDR3 runs to 16 residues. Here the CDR3 reads CASSEARMRTGNTIYF. Here the CDR3 DNA reads TGTGCCAGCAGTGAAGCGCGAATGAGGACTGGAAACACCATATATTTT.

The J gene is TRBJ2-1, the V gene TRBV28; 9 bases match TRBD2. From germline, CDR1 is MDHEN and CDR2 SYDVKM. The ends lost 7 bases at V and 8 bases at J; junction bases unmatched: 12. This CDR3 has 15 residues. DNA of the CDR3: TGTGCCAGCACCTCTTCAAGCGGGAGGCTGGATGAGCAGTTCTTC. It is translated as CASTSSSGRLDEQFF. Full variable domain (missing parts from reference TRBV28 and TRBJ2-1): DVKVTQSSRYLVKRTGEKVFLECVQDMDHENMFWYRQDPGLGLRLIYFSYDVKMKEKGDIPEGYSVSREKKERFSLILESASTNQTSMYLCASTSSSGRLDEQFFGPGTRLTVL.

The J gene is TRBJ2-7, the V gene TRBV7-2, with D possibly matching TRBD2 (6 bases). Germline lookup yields CDR1 SGHTA and CDR2 FQGNSA. Trimming took 2 bases from V and 5 from J, leaving 13 bases between them. CDR3 length: 14 residues. CDR3 coding DNA: TGTGCCAGCAGCTTAATATATCGCGGGAACGAGCAGTACTTC. It codes for CASSLIYRGNEQYF.

The chain employs TRBV19 and TRBJ2-6; maybe TRBD1 (6 bases). The CDR3 sequence is 17 residues long. The germline V and J ends were trimmed by 5 bases and 0 bases, with 14 bases remaining between them. In germline, CDR1 is LNHDA, CDR2 SQIVND (reference sequence). CDR3 sequence reads: CASSVHRDNSGANVLTF. The CDR3 DNA is TGTGCCAGTAGTGTTCACCGGGACAACTCTGGGGCCAACGTCCTGACTTTC. Full variable domain (rest looked up from reference TRBV19 and TRBJ2-6): DGGITQSPKYLFRKEGQNVTLSCEQNLNHDAMYWYRQDPGQGLRLIYYSQIVNDFQKGDIAEGYSVSREKKESFPLTVTSAQKNPTAFYLCASSVHRDNSGANVLTFGAGSRLTVL.

V usage is TRBV19 and J usage is TRBJ1-5; D is perhaps TRBD1 (6 bases). Deletions cut 6 bases from V and 2 bases from J, with 20 bases between. This CDR3 is 17 amino acids long. Looked up from germline, CDR1 is LNHDA and CDR2 is SQIVND (reference sequence). DNA of the CDR3: TGTGCCAGTAGACTGACAGGAGGGCTAGCGGGCAATCAGCCCCAGCATTTT. It specifies CASRLTGGLAGNQPQHF. Full variable domain (missing parts from reference TRBV19 and TRBJ1-5): DGGITQSPKYLFRKEGQNVTLSCEQNLNHDAMYWYRQDPGQGLRLIYYSQIVNDFQKGDIAEGYSVSREKKESFPLTVTSAQKNPTAFYLCASRLTGGLAGNQPQHFGDGTRLSIL.

The J gene is TRBJ1-3, the V gene TRBV9; D is possibly TRBD1 (5 bases). The CDR3 is made up of 16 amino acids. With 4 bases removed from V and 4 bases from J, the gap between germline ends came to 18 bases. Germline V gene lookup returns CDR1 SGDLS and CDR2 YYNGEE. The CDR3, as DNA: TGTGCCAGCAGCCGACAAGGTCAGGGTACAGGAAACACCATATATTTT. Translated: CASSRQGQGTGNTIYF.

This chain connects TRBV28 to TRBJ2-3, with TRBD2 matching 16 bases. The trim removed 6 bases at V and 5 bases at J, leaving 14 bases unmatched. This CDR3 region has 19 residues. CDR1 is MDHEN and CDR2 is SYDVKM in the germline V gene. The CDR3 loop is CASSQGLAGGRWLGDTQYF. CDR3 nucleotides: TGTGCCAGCAGCCAGGGACTAGCGGGAGGGCGTTGGTTAGGAGATACGCAGTATTTT.

The genes are TRBV4-3 and TRBJ1-4, with D maybe TRBD1 (5 bases). V was trimmed by 0 bases and J by 7 bases, leaving 15 bases between them. Germline V gene sequence: CDR1 LGHNA, CDR2 YSLEER. CDR3 length: 16 residues. The CDR3 spells CASSQDLGGKGEKLFF. The CDR3 DNA reads TGCGCCAGCAGCCAAGATCTGGGGGGTAAGGGTGAAAAACTGTTTTTT.

The chain employs TRBV18 and TRBJ1-5; D unresolved. The CDR3 length is 15 residues. V lost 2 bases and J lost 3, with 11 bases in between. Germline V gene lookup returns CDR1 KGHSH and CDR2 LQKENI. The CDR3 DNA follows: TGTGCCAGCTCACCAAACCGAGGGCTCAATCAGCCCCAGCATTTT. Translating gives CASSPNRGLNQPQHF.

The chain combines TRBV7-6 with TRBJ2-1; TRBD2 matches at 7 bases. The V gene end was trimmed by 5 bases and the J gene end by 3 bases; junction bases not matched to a gene: 16. Germline CDR1 SGHVS, CDR2 FNYEAQ. The CDR3 has 18 amino acids. The DNA of the CDR3 is TGTGCCAGCAGCCCACACTTAGCGGGCAGGTCAAGCTACAATGAGCAGTTCTTC. It is translated as CASSPHLAGRSSYNEQFF.

The chain joins TRBV11-2 to TRBJ2-3; 7 nucleotides agree with TRBD1. Germline CDR1 is SGHAT and CDR2 is FQNNGV. The ends lost 4 bases at V and 3 bases at J; junction bases unmatched: 1. The CDR3 is made up of 13 amino acids. The CDR3 sequence: CASSWGQTDTQYF. For the CDR3, the DNA is TGTGCCAGCAGCTGGGGACAGACAGATACGCAGTATTTT.

The rearrangement joins TRBV4-1 to TRBJ2-7, with D possibly being TRBD1 (5 bases). The CDR3 runs 14 residues. Germline CDR1 is MGHRA and CDR2 is YSYEKL. V lost 1 base and J 0 bases, leaving 7 bases between the germline ends. DNA for the CDR3: TGCGCCAGCAGCCAAGGGCAGGGCTCCTACGAGCAGTACTTC. This translates into CASSQGQGSYEQYF.

In this sample, this clone turned up a few times. The V gene is TRBV6-5, the J gene TRBJ2-4, with 8 bases lining up with TRBD1. The CDR3 contains 14 residues. Germline CDR1 reads MNHEY; CDR2 reads SVGAGI. Germline trimming cut 7 bases from V and 9 bases from J; bases unmatched to any gene: 11. The DNA for the CDR3 is TGTGCCAGCACCCAACCGGGACAGGCGGGCATTCAGTACTTC. This gives the protein CASTQPGQAGIQYF.

The V gene is TRBV10-1, the J gene TRBJ2-1; 9 nucleotides line up with TRBD1. The germline V gene has CDR1 WNHNN and CDR2 SYGVQD (reference sequence). This CDR3 has 16 amino acids. V was clipped by 7 bases and J by 7 bases; unmatched bases: 14. Written as DNA, the CDR3 is TGCGCCAGCAAAGGGAGTCCGGGACAGGGATTTAATGAGCAGTTCTTC. Its translation: CASKGSPGQGFNEQFF.

The J gene is TRBJ2-5, the V gene TRBV27; 7 bases match TRBD1. The CDR3 totals 14 residues. CDR1 and CDR2 (germline): MNHEY, SMNVEV (reference sequence). V shed 3 bases, J shed 4 bases, and the junction held 5 bases outside the gene matches. CDR3 residues: CASSFRGQGETQYF. The CDR3 DNA reads as TGTGCCAGCAGTTTTAGGGGGCAGGGAGAGACCCAGTACTTC.

The chain carries TRBV25-1 and TRBJ2-2; D perhaps matches TRBD2 (6 bases). The ends were cut back, 5 bases at V and 2 bases at J, with 15 bases in the middle. CDR1 is MGHDK, CDR2 SYGVNS, per germline. The CDR3 has 16 amino acids. DNA for the CDR3: TGTGCCAGCAGTCACCCGGGACTCCCTAACACCGGGGAGCTGTTTTTT. Its protein is CASSHPGLPNTGELFF.

A single count supports this clone. This chain joins TRBV4-1 and TRBJ2-1, with a tentative D call TRBD2 (7 bases). Germline V gene data show CDR1 as MGHRA and CDR2 as YSYEKL. Trimming shortened V by 0 bases and J by 2 bases, and 17 bases separated the two germline ends. The CDR3 loop spans 18 amino acids. The CDR3 is CASSQDQGGGLAYNEQFF. CDR3 sequence (DNA): TGCGCCAGCAGCCAAGATCAGGGAGGGGGGTTGGCCTACAATGAGCAGTTCTTC.

The chain couples TRBV5-1 to TRBJ2-6; D is uncertain. The CDR3 length is 17 residues. Trimming shortened V by 1 base and J by 0 bases, and 11 bases separated the two germline ends. Looked up from germline, CDR1 is SGHRS and CDR2 is YFSETQ. CDR3 region: CASSLTLDSSGANVLTF. In nucleotides, the CDR3 is TGCGCCAGCAGCTTGACCCTAGATTCCTCTGGGGCCAACGTCCTGACTTTC.

The chain carries TRBV5-1 and TRBJ2-2; D is unclear. Trimming stripped 4 bases from V and 1 base from J, with 8 bases between. Germline values: CDR1 SGHRS, CDR2 YFSETQ. The CDR3 spans 14 residues. The CDR3 DNA follows: TGCGCCAGCAGCACGGGTCAGAACACCGGGGAGCTGTTTTTT. It is translated as CASSTGQNTGELFF. Variable domain in full (rest from reference TRBV5-1 and TRBJ2-2): KAGVTQTPRYLIKTRGQQVTLSCSPISGHRSVSWYQQTPGQGLQFLFEYFSETQRNKGNFPGRFSGRQFSNSRSEMNVSTLELGDSALYLCASSTGQNTGELFFGEGSRLTVL.

The V call is TRBV28, the J call TRBJ2-1, with D perhaps matching TRBD2 (6 bases). The germline V and J ends were trimmed by 4 bases and 7 bases, with 23 bases remaining between them. From germline, CDR1 is MDHEN and CDR2 SYDVKM. This CDR3 has 17 residues. The CDR3: CASSSSRTIPTRNEQFF. CDR3 in DNA: TGTGCCAGCAGTTCGTCGAGGACTATCCCCACTCGGAATGAGCAGTTCTTC.

The chain links TRBV7-9 to TRBJ2-7; 10 bases agree with TRBD1. V lost 5 bases to trimming and J lost 2 bases; unmatched junction nucleotides: 12. Germline V gene lookup returns CDR1 SEHNR and CDR2 FQNEAQ (reference sequence). The CDR3 extends over 17 amino acids. The DNA of the CDR3 is TGTGCCAGCAGCGACCAATCCGGAGGACAGGGGGCCTACGAGCAGTACTTC. This sequence encodes CASSDQSGGQGAYEQYF.

The chain is built from TRBV5-6 and TRBJ2-7; 8 bases map to TRBD2. The CDR3 is made up of 14 amino acids. With V trimmed by 4 bases and J by 2 bases, 5 bases remained unmatched. Germline V gene sequence: CDR1 SGHDT, CDR2 YYEEEE. Here the CDR3 DNA reads TGTGCCAGCAGCATACAGCGGGAGACCTACGAGCAGTACTTC. Encoded protein: CASSIQRETYEQYF.